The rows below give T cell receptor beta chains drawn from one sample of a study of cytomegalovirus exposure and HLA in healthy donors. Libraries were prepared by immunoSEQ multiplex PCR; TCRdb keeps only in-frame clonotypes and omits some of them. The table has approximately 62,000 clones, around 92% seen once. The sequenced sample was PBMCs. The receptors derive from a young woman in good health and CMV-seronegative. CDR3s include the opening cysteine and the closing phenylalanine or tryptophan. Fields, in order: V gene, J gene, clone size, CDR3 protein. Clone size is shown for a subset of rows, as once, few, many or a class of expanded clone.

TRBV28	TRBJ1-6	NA	CASSFGTDNSPLHF
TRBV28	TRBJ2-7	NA	CASSSPDSSYEQYF
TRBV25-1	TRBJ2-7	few	CASSFGNEQYF
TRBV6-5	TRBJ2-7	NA	CASSYVAGGYEQYF
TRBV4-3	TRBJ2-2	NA	CASSQENAGVGTGELFF
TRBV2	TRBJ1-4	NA	CASRAWTATNEKLFF
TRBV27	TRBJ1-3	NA	CASSLRGPGGNTIYF
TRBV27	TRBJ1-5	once	CASSLGHNQPQHF
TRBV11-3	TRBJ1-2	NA	CASSLGQGRGYTF
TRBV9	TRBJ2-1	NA	CASSVVTSGIGEQFF
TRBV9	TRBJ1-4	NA	CASSLGGGTNEKLFF
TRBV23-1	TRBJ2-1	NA	CASSQSDRDRGGNEQFF
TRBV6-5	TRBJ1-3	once	CASQRQGNSGNTIYF
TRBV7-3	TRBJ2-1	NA	CASSLQATSGYNEQFF
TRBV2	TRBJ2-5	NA	CASSVGVETQYF
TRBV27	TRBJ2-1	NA	CASRSAGNEQFF
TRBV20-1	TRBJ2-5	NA	CSAPRVETQYF
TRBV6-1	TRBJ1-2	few	CASSSQGLDGYTF
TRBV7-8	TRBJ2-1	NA	CASSLGSTSDEQFF
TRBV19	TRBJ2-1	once	CASSAGTGARHNEQFF
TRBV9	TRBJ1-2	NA	CASRSGRHNYGYTF
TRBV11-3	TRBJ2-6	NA	CASRRGVVAGANVLTF
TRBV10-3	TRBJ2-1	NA	CAISGGSGGNEQFF
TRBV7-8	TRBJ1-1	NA	CASSLGYQGPTEAFF
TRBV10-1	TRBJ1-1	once	CASSVGGSDTEAFF
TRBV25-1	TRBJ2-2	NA	CASSDLATGGEFTGELFF